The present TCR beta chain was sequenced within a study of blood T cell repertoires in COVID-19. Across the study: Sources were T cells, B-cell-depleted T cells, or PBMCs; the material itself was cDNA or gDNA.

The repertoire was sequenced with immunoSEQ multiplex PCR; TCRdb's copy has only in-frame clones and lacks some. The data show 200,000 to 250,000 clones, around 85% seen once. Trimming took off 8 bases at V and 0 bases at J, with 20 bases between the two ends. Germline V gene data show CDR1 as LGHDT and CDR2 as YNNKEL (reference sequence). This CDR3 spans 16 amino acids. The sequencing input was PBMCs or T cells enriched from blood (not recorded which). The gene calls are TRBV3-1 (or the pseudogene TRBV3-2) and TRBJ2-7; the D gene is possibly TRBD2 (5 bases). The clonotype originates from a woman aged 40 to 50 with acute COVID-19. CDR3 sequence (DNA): TGTGCCAGCGCCACTAACGGAGGCTTGAGCTCCTACGAGCAGTACTTC. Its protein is CASATNGGLSSYEQYF.